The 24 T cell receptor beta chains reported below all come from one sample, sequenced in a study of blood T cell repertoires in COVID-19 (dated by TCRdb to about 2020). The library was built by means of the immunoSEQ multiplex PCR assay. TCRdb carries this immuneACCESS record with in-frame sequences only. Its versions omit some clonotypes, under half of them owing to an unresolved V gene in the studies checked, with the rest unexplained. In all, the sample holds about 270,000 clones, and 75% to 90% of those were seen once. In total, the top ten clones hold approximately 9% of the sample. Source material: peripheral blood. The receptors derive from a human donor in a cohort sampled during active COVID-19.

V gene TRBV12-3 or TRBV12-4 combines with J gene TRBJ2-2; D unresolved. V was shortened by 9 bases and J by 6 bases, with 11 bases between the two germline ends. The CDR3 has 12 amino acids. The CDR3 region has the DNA TGTGCCAGTAACTCCCAGGCCGGGGAGCTGTTTTTT. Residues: CASNSQAGELFF.

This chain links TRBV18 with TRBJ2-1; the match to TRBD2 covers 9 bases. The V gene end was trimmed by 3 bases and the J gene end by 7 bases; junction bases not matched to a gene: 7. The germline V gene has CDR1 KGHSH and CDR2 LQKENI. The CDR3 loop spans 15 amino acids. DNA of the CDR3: TGTGCCAGCTCACCTCGTAGCGGGGGTGGAAATGAGCAGTTCTTC. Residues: CASSPRSGGGNEQFF.

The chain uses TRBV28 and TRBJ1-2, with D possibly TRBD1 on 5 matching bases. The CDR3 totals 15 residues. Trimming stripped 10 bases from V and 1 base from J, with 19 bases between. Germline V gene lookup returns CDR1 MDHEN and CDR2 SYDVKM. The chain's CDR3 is CAIPGTQGINYGYTF. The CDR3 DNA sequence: TGTGCCATACCCGGGACTCAGGGCATTAACTATGGCTACACCTTC.

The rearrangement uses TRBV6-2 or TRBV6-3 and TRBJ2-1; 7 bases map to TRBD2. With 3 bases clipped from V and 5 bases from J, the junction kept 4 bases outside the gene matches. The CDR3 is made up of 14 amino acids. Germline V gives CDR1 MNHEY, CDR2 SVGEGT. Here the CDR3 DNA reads TGTGCCAGCAGTTATCCGGGAGGTGACAATGAGCAGTTCTTC. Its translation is CASSYPGGDNEQFF.

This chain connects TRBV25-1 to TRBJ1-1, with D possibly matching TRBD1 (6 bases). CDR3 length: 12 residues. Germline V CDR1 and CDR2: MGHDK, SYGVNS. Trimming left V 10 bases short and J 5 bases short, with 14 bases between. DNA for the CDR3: TGTGCCACCCGGGAGGGGGGGACTGAAGCTTTCTTT. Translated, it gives CATREGGTEAFF.

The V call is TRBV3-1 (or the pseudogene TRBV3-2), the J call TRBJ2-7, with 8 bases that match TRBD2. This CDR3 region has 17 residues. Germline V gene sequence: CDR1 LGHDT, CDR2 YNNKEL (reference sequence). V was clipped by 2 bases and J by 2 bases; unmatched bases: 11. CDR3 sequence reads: CASSQWGRGARTYEQYF. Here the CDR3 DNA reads TGTGCCAGCAGCCAATGGGGGCGGGGGGCACGAACCTACGAGCAGTACTTC.

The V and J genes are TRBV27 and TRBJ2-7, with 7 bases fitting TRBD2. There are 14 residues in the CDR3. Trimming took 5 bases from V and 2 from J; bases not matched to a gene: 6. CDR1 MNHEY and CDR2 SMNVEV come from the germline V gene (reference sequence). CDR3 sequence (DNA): TGTGCCAGCAGTCGAGCGGGGACGACCTACGAGCAGTACTTC. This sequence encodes CASSRAGTTYEQYF.

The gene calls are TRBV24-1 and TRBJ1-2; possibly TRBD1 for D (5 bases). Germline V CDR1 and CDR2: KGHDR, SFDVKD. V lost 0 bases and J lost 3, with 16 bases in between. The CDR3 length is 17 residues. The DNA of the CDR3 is TGTGCCACCAGTGATTTGGTAGAGCCACAGGAAGACTATGGCTACACCTTC. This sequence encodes CATSDLVEPQEDYGYTF.

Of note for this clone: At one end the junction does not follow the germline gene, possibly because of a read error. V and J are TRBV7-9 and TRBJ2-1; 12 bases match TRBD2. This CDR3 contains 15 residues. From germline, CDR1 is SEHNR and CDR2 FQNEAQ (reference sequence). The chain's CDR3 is CVSSLRTSGNNEQFF. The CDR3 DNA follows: TGTGTCAGCAGCCTAAGGACTAGCGGGAACAATGAGCAGTTCTTC. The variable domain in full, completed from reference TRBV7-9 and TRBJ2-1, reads DTGVSQNPRHKITKRGQNVTFRCDPISEHNRLYWYRQTLGQGPEFLTYFQNEAQLEKSRLLSDRFSAERPKGSFSTLEIQRTEQGDSAMYLCVSSLRTSGNNEQFFGPGTRLTVL.

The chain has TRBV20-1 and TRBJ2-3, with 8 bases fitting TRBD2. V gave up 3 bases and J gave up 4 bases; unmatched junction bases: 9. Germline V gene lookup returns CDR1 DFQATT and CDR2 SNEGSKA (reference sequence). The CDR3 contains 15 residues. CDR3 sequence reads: CSASVTGGSADTQYF. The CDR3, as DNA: TGCAGTGCTAGTGTCACGGGAGGGAGTGCAGATACGCAGTATTTT.

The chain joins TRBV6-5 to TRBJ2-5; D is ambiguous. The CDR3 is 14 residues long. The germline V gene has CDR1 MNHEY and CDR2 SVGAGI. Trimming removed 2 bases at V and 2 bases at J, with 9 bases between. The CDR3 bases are TGTGCCAGCAGTTACATGGCGACACAAGAGACCCAGTACTTC. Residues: CASSYMATQETQYF.

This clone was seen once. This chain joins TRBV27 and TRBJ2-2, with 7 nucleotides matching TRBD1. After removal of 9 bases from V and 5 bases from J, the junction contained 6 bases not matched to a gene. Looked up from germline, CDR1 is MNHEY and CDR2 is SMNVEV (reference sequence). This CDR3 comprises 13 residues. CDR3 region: CASGQVMTGELFF. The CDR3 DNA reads TGTGCCAGTGGACAGGTGATGACCGGGGAGCTGTTTTTT.

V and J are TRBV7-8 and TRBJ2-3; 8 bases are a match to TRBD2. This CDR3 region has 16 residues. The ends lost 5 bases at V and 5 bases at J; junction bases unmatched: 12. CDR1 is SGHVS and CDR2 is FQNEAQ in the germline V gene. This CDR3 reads CASSPFPKSGRDTQYF. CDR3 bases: TGTGCCAGCAGCCCCTTCCCCAAGAGCGGGAGAGATACGCAGTATTTT.

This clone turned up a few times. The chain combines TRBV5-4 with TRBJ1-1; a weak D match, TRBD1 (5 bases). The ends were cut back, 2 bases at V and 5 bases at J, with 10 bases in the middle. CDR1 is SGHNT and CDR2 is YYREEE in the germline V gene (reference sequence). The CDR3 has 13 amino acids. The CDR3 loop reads CASSFSGGTEAFF. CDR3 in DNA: TGTGCCAGCAGCTTTTCGGGGGGGACTGAAGCTTTCTTT.

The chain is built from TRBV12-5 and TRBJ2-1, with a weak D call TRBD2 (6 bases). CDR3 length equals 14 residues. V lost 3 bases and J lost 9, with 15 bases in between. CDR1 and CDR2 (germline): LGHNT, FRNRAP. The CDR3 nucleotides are TGTGCTAGTGGTTTCCAACCTAGCGAAAGTGAGCAGTTCTTC. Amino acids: CASGFQPSESEQFF.

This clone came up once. The CDR3 bases are TGTGCCAGCAGTCGTACAGGGTACGGCTACACCTTC. Amino acid sequence: CASSRTGYGYTF. J is TRBJ1-2 and V is TRBV6-2 or TRBV6-3; tentative D call: TRBD1 (6 bases). This CDR3 region has 12 residues. Deletions cut 5 bases from V and 8 bases from J, with 12 bases between. Germline loops: CDR1 MNHEY, CDR2 SVGEGT.

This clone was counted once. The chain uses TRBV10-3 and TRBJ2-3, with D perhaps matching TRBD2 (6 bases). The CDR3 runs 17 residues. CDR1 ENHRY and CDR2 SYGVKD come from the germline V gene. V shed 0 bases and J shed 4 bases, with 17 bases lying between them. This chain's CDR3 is CAISESWGEAKADTQYF. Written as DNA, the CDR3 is TGTGCCATCAGTGAGTCGTGGGGGGAGGCCAAGGCAGATACGCAGTATTTT.

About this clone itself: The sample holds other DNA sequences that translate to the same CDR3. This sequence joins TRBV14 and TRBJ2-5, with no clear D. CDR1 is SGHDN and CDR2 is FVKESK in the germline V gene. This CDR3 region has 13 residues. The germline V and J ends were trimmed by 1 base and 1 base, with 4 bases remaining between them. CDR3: CASSQAVQETQYF. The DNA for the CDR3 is TGTGCCAGCAGCCAAGCGGTCCAAGAGACCCAGTACTTC.

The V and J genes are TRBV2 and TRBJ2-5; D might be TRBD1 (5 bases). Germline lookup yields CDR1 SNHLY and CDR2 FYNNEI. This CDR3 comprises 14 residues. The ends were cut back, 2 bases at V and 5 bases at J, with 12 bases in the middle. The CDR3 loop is CASSEIAGYETQYF. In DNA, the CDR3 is TGTGCCAGCAGTGAAATAGCAGGGTACGAGACCCAGTACTTC. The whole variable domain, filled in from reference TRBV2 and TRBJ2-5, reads EPEVTQTPSHQVTQMGQEVILRCVPISNHLYFYWYRQILGQKVEFLVSFYNNEISEKSEIFDDQFSVERPDGSNFTLKIRSTKLEDSAMYFCASSEIAGYETQYFGPGTRLLVL.

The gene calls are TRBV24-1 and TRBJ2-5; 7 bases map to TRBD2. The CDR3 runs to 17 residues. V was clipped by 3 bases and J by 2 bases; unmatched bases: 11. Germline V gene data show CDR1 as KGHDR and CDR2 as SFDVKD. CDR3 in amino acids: CATSDTRAHGGQETQYF. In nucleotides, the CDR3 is TGTGCCACCAGTGATACCAGAGCGCACGGGGGGCAAGAGACCCAGTACTTC.

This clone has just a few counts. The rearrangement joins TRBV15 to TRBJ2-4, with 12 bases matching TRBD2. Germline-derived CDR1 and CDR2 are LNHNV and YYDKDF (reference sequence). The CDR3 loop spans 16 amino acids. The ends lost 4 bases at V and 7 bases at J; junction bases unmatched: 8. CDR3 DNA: TGTGCCACCAGCATAGCTAGCGGGGGGGCTTTGAACATTCAGTACTTC. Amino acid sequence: CATSIASGGALNIQYF.

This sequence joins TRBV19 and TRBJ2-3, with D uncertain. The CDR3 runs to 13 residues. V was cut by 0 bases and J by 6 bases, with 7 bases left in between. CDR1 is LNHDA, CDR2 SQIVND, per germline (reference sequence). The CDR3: CASSIDLYDTQYF. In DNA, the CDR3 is TGTGCCAGTAGTATAGATCTCTATGATACGCAGTATTTT.

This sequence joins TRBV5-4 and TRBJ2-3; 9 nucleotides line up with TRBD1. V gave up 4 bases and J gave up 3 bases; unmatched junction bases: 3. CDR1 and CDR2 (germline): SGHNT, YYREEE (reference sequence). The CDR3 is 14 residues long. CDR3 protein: CASSLGTGTDTQYF. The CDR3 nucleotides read TGTGCCAGCAGCCTGGGGACAGGGACAGATACGCAGTATTTT.

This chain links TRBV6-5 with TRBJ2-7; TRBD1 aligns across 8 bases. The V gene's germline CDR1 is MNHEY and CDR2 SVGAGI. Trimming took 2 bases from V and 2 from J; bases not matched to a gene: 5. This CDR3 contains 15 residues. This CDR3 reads CASSYHRDRTYEQYF. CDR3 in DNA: TGTGCCAGCAGTTACCACCGGGACAGGACCTACGAGCAGTACTTC.